Listed here are 27 T cell receptor beta chains from one sample, sequenced in a study of blood T cell repertoires in COVID-19. Sequenced by immunoSEQ multiplex PCR; TCRdb stores in-frame clones only, minus some. The data contain approximately 470,000 clones, 87% of them seen just once; the ten biggest clones take up roughly 0.72%. Sequenced material: PBMCs or T cells enriched from blood (not recorded which). The receptors come from a woman aged 18 to 35 who had recovered from COVID-19.

The J gene is TRBJ2-7, the V gene TRBV5-8; D possibly corresponds to TRBD2 (6 bases). Germline CDR1 is SGHTS and CDR2 is YDEGEE. V was clipped by 4 bases and J by 0 bases, with 17 bases between them. The CDR3 totals 16 residues. The CDR3 region is CASSRSSSATSYEQYF. CDR3 bases: TGTGCCAGCAGCCGGTCCTCTAGCGCAACCTCCTACGAGCAGTACTTC.

The genes are TRBV30 and TRBJ1-1; possibly TRBD1 for D (6 bases). Trimming shortened V by 5 bases and J by 5 bases, and 18 bases separated the two germline ends. The CDR3 sequence is 14 residues long. Germline CDR1 GTSNPN, CDR2 SVGIG (reference sequence). The CDR3 region is CAWGGEGRGTEAFF. In DNA form, the CDR3 reads TGTGCCTGGGGGGGTGAGGGCAGGGGAACTGAAGCTTTCTTT.

The chain uses TRBV7-3 and TRBJ2-1; D is unresolved. CDR3 size: 12 residues. Trimming removed 1 base from V and 9 bases from J, with 7 bases in between. Germline values: CDR1 SGHTA, CDR2 FQGTGA. The CDR3: CASSLKGGEQFF. In DNA form, the CDR3 reads TGTGCCAGCAGCTTAAAAGGCGGTGAGCAGTTCTTC.

The CDR3 DNA is TGTGCCAGCTCACCGGGCCCAGGGGTCACCTCCGAGCAGTACTTC. This translates into CASSPGPGVTSEQYF. The V gene is TRBV18, the J gene TRBJ2-7; weak D call: TRBD1 (6 bases). Germline loops: CDR1 KGHSH, CDR2 LQKENI. Trimming removed 3 bases at V and 6 bases at J, with 18 bases between. The CDR3 is 15 amino acids.

The genes are TRBV27 and TRBJ1-3; a possible D gene is TRBD1 (6 bases). V dropped 0 bases and J dropped 9 bases, with 12 bases sitting between them. The germline V gene encodes CDR1 MNHEY and CDR2 SMNVEV (reference sequence). The CDR3 covers 14 residues. The CDR3 here is CASSLSRGGPTIYF. The CDR3 nucleotides are TGTGCCAGCAGTTTATCGCGCGGGGGCCCCACCATATATTTT.

The V call is TRBV11-2, the J call TRBJ2-3, with 8 bases fitting TRBD2. The V gene's germline CDR1 is SGHAT and CDR2 FQNNGV. J lost 4 bases, V lost 4 bases, and 13 bases had no gene match. This CDR3 has 17 amino acids. The CDR3 bases are TGTGCCAGCAGCTCGGGGGGGCCTTTAAGATTTGCAGATACGCAGTATTTT. It yields the protein CASSSGGPLRFADTQYF. Supplemented by reference TRBV11-2 and TRBJ2-3, the full variable domain reads EAGVAQSPRYKIIEKRQSVAFWCNPISGHATLYWYQQILGQGPKLLIQFQNNGVVDDSQLPKDRFSAERLKGVDSTLKIQPAKLEDSAVYLCASSSGGPLRFADTQYFGPGTRLTVL.

The chain is built from TRBV5-4 and TRBJ2-5; 7 bases agree with TRBD1. CDR3 length: 13 amino acids. Germline V CDR1 and CDR2: SGHNT, YYREEE (reference sequence). The ends lost 4 bases at V and 3 bases at J; junction bases unmatched: 3. CDR3 sequence: CASSVTGKETQYF. As DNA, the CDR3 is TGTGCCAGCAGCGTGACAGGGAAAGAGACCCAGTACTTC.

The chain combines TRBV1 with TRBJ1-3; TRBD1 is the table's D call and was not checked against the DNA. TRBV1 is a pseudogene. The CDR3 runs to 13 residues. The CDR3: CTSSQDRGNTIYF. In nucleotides, the CDR3 is TGCACCAGCAGCCAAGACAGGGGAAACACCATATATTTT.

The V gene is TRBV7-9, the J gene TRBJ1-2; 7 bases are a match to TRBD1. Germline V lookup: CDR1 SEHNR, CDR2 FQNEAQ (reference sequence). V trimming: 5 bases; J trimming: 4 bases; junction bases outside the gene matches: 4. This CDR3 contains 13 residues. Here the CDR3 reads CASSPEGAYGYTF. The CDR3 coding sequence is TGTGCCAGCAGCCCAGAGGGGGCCTATGGCTACACCTTC.

The table lists this clone with a count of one. The V and J genes are TRBV6-5 and TRBJ2-2; maybe TRBD2 (5 bases). The CDR3 has 16 residues. V was pared by 2 bases and J by 2 bases, with 12 bases between. The germline V gene encodes CDR1 MNHEY and CDR2 SVGAGI. The CDR3 protein is CASSYEGTANTGELFF. CDR3 nucleotide sequence: TGTGCCAGCAGTTACGAGGGAACAGCCAACACCGGGGAGCTGTTTTTT.

J is TRBJ1-2 and V is TRBV11-2; D not resolved. V dropped 6 bases and J dropped 6 bases, with 14 bases sitting between them. Germline lookup yields CDR1 SGHAT and CDR2 FQNNGV. CDR3 length equals 13 residues. The CDR3 coding sequence is TGTGCCAGCAGTTCAAACCGGAGGGATGGCTACACCTTC. Translated: CASSSNRRDGYTF.

The CDR3 DNA reads TGTGCCAGCAGTGAACAGGGTGGGGCGTACACTGAAGCTTTCTTT. It is translated as CASSEQGGAYTEAFF. The chain employs TRBV2 and TRBJ1-1; possible D gene TRBD1, 5 bases. V gave up 2 bases and J gave up 3 bases, with 13 bases separating them. Germline CDR1 SNHLY, CDR2 FYNNEI. The CDR3 length is 15 residues.

This chain links TRBV28 with TRBJ2-3; 7 bases match TRBD1. V trimming: 5 bases; J trimming: 8 bases; junction bases outside the gene matches: 10. The germline V gene encodes CDR1 MDHEN and CDR2 SYDVKM. The length of the CDR3 is 14 residues. The CDR3 protein is CASSTPTGAGTQYF. The DNA of the CDR3 is TGTGCCAGCAGTACCCCTACAGGGGCAGGTACGCAGTATTTT.

The rearrangement links TRBV7-9 to TRBJ1-4; D gene ambiguous. V lost 1 base, J lost 5 bases, and 8 bases lay in between. The germline V gene has CDR1 SEHNR and CDR2 FQNEAQ (reference sequence). CDR3 size: 14 residues. DNA of the CDR3: TGTGCCAGCAGCTTAGGGTCCGGGAATGAAAAACTGTTTTTT. Its translation: CASSLGSGNEKLFF. The full variable domain, rest sourced from reference TRBV7-9 and TRBJ1-4, is DTGVSQNPRHKITKRGQNVTFRCDPISEHNRLYWYRQTLGQGPEFLTYFQNEAQLEKSRLLSDRFSAERPKGSFSTLEIQRTEQGDSAMYLCASSLGSGNEKLFFGSGTQLSVL.

The V and J genes are TRBV3-1 (or the pseudogene TRBV3-2) and TRBJ2-3; 7 nucleotides line up with TRBD2. V shed 4 bases and J 3 bases; nucleotides not matched to a gene: 10. This CDR3 spans 16 amino acids. CDR1 and CDR2 from the germline V gene are LGHDT and YNNKEL (reference sequence). The CDR3 DNA reads as TGTGCCAGCAGCCCGTATACTAGCGCTTGGACAGATACGCAGTATTTT. As protein: CASSPYTSAWTDTQYF.

V usage is TRBV7-9 and J usage is TRBJ2-2; 7 bases fit TRBD1. Trimming removed 3 bases from V and 5 bases from J; junction bases left unmatched: 9. CDR1 and CDR2 (germline): SEHNR, FQNEAQ (reference sequence). There are 16 residues in the CDR3. The CDR3 region has the DNA TGTGCCAGCAGCTTGGATACCGGGACAGTTACCGGGGAGCTGTTTTTT. This translates into CASSLDTGTVTGELFF.

J is TRBJ2-5 and V is TRBV15; 7 bases match TRBD1. CDR3 length: 14 amino acids. The V and J ends lost 0 bases and 4 bases, in that order; junction bases with no gene match: 2. Germline V gives CDR1 LNHNV, CDR2 YYDKDF (reference sequence). CDR3 region: CATSRDRDRETQYF. CDR3 bases: TGTGCCACCAGCAGAGACAGGGACAGAGAGACCCAGTACTTC. Together with reference TRBV15 and TRBJ2-5, the CDR3 gives the full variable domain: DAMVIQNPRYQVTQFGKPVTLSCSQTLNHNVMYWYQQKSSQAPKLLFHYYDKDFNNEADTPDNFQSRRPNTSFCFLDIRSPGLGDTAMYLCATSRDRDRETQYFGPGTRLLVL.

The chain combines TRBV5-1 with TRBJ1-1; maybe TRBD1 (5 bases). Germline V gene lookup returns CDR1 SGHRS and CDR2 YFSETQ. There are 13 residues in the CDR3. Trimming stripped 4 bases from V and 8 bases from J, with 15 bases between. CDR3 nucleotides: TGCGCCAGCAGCCCGTCCAGGGAGGCCGAAGCTTTCTTT. This sequence encodes CASSPSREAEAFF. Variable domain in full (rest from reference TRBV5-1 and TRBJ1-1): KAGVTQTPRYLIKTRGQQVTLSCSPISGHRSVSWYQQTPGQGLQFLFEYFSETQRNKGNFPGRFSGRQFSNSRSEMNVSTLELGDSALYLCASSPSREAEAFFGQGTRLTVV.

With regard to this clone: Compared with germline, one end of the junction differs, possibly owing to a read error. The V gene is TRBV30, the J gene TRBJ1-2; TRBD1 aligns across 8 bases. Germline V lookup: CDR1 GTSNPN, CDR2 SVGIG (reference sequence). The CDR3 spans 12 residues. The CDR3 is CAWSARDRRDAF. CDR3 coding DNA: TGTGCCTGGAGTGCCCGGGACAGGCGAGACGCCTTC.

This clone was counted a single time. The chain recombines TRBV6-5 with TRBJ1-2, with a weak D call TRBD1 (6 bases). Germline V gene lookup returns CDR1 MNHEY and CDR2 SVGAGI. The V end was cut by 8 bases, the J end by 8 bases, with 12 bases between. The length of the CDR3 is 11 residues. CDR3: CASSTGMGYTF. In DNA, the CDR3 is TGTGCCAGCTCCACAGGGATGGGCTACACCTTC.

This clone was detected only once. The CDR3 region has the DNA TGTGCCAGCAGCTTAGGACCACAGGGGTCACAGCCCCAGCATTTT. As protein: CASSLGPQGSQPQHF. The rearrangement links TRBV7-2 to TRBJ1-5; 7 nucleotides match TRBD1. Germline trimming cut 1 base from V and 7 bases from J; bases unmatched to any gene: 7. CDR1 and CDR2 from the germline V gene are SGHTA and FQGNSA. The CDR3 runs 15 residues.

The chain carries TRBV29-1 and TRBJ1-2, with D possibly TRBD1 on 5 matching bases. The germline gives CDR1 SQVTM, CDR2 ANQGSEA. CDR3 length equals 16 residues. The V end was cut by 7 bases, the J end by 0 bases, with 21 bases between. The CDR3 sequence: CSGMPRASRSNYGYTF. The DNA for the CDR3 is TGCAGCGGCATGCCCAGGGCCAGCAGATCTAACTATGGCTACACCTTC.

This clone was detected once. The rearrangement links TRBV2 to TRBJ2-3; weak D call: TRBD2 (5 bases). CDR1 is SNHLY, CDR2 FYNNEI, per germline. Trimming stripped 8 bases from V and 2 bases from J, with 11 bases between. The CDR3 is 13 amino acids. Written as DNA, the CDR3 is TGTGCCAGCCGGACTTTACCCACAGATACGCAGTATTTT. This sequence encodes CASRTLPTDTQYF.

V usage is TRBV18 and J usage is TRBJ2-7; 8 bases map to TRBD1. This CDR3 contains 15 residues. CDR1 and CDR2 (germline): KGHSH, LQKENI. The ends lost 3 bases at V and 2 bases at J; junction bases unmatched: 6. CDR3 sequence (DNA): TGTGCCAGCTCACCCGCCCAGGGGGCCGCCTACGAGCAGTACTTC. Encoded protein: CASSPAQGAAYEQYF.

Details on this clone: Other DNA sequences from this sample encode an identical CDR3 as well. The chain is built from TRBV5-1 and TRBJ1-1, with D unresolved. Germline V gene data show CDR1 as SGHRS and CDR2 as YFSETQ. V dropped 0 bases and J dropped 1 base, with 4 bases sitting between them. The CDR3 spans 13 residues. In DNA, the CDR3 is TGCGCCAGCAGCTTGGATCGGAACACTGAAGCTTTCTTT. Its translation: CASSLDRNTEAFF. The whole variable domain, remainder taken from reference TRBV5-1 and TRBJ1-1, is KAGVTQTPRYLIKTRGQQVTLSCSPISGHRSVSWYQQTPGQGLQFLFEYFSETQRNKGNFPGRFSGRQFSNSRSEMNVSTLELGDSALYLCASSLDRNTEAFFGQGTRLTVV.

The chain is built from TRBV19 and TRBJ2-7; 12 bases match TRBD1. The length of the CDR3 is 15 residues. The germline V gene encodes CDR1 LNHDA and CDR2 SQIVND (reference sequence). The ends lost 6 bases at V and 7 bases at J; junction bases unmatched: 10. For the CDR3, the DNA is TGTGCCAGTAGAGTATCGGGACAGGGGGCTGGAGAGCAGTACTTC. As protein: CASRVSGQGAGEQYF.

J is TRBJ1-5 and V is TRBV21-1; TRBD1, the table's D call, was not compared with the DNA. TRBV21-1 is an annotated pseudogene. The CDR3 contains 22 residues. CDR3 loop: CASSNGWGQDRSGLNSNQPQHF. CDR3 DNA sequence: TGTGCCAGCTCAAACGGATGGGGGCAGGACAGATCGGGATTAAATAGCAATCAGCCCCAGCATTTT.